This TCR beta chain was observed in a study of blood T cell repertoires in COVID-19. Seattle researchers signed up patients amid active infection and tracked them longitudinally. V dropped 2 bases and J dropped 2 bases, with 14 bases sitting between them. The CDR3 has 16 residues. Germline-derived CDR1 and CDR2 are KGHSH and LQKENI. Methods used by the authors: Estimation of nucleated cell counts relied on the amplification of reference gene primers. Libraries were prepared by immunoSEQ multiplex PCR; TCRdb keeps only in-frame clonotypes and omits some of them. Clone size and V and J calls were adopted from that table, with D and trimming inferred from the DNA. The sample holds about 170,000 clones, about 85% seen once.

The TCR comes from a woman older than 75 with COVID-19, enrolled during active disease. The V and J genes are TRBV18 and TRBJ2-3; D gene unclear. The sequencing sample was made of peripheral blood. This CDR3 reads CASSPRSPSNTDTQYF. The CDR3 DNA reads as TGTGCCAGCTCACCAAGGAGCCCTTCTAACACAGATACGCAGTATTTT.